These 24 T cell receptor beta chains originate from one sample sequenced in a study of cytomegalovirus exposure and HLA in healthy donors. PCR involved 60 Vbeta and 13 Jbeta primers. TCRdb's table, derived via immunoSEQ multiplex PCR, lists solely in-frame clones and lacks some. With 34,000 or so clones in the sample, the ten largest clones hold approximately 2%. The source material was PBMCs. These TCRs come from a woman aged 40 to 49 in good health and CMV-seropositive.

This CDR3 is CASRPGDWATYEQYF. In DNA form, the CDR3 reads TGTGCCAGCAGGCCGGGGGATTGGGCTACCTACGAGCAGTACTTC. The V gene is TRBV6-1, the J gene TRBJ2-5; a possible D gene is TRBD2 (6 bases). The end of the DNA fits TRBJ2-7 better, so the J call may be wrong. The V gene's germline CDR1 is MNHNS and CDR2 SASEGT. CDR3 length: 15 residues.

The chain uses TRBV27 and TRBJ1-5; a possible D gene is TRBD1 (6 bases). The CDR3 covers 14 residues. Trimming took off 5 bases at V and 3 bases at J, with 11 bases between the two ends. CDR1 is MNHEY and CDR2 is SMNVEV in the germline V gene (reference sequence). The CDR3 sequence: CASSPDRLNQPQHF. The CDR3 nucleotides read TGTGCCAGCAGTCCCGACAGGCTCAATCAGCCCCAGCATTTT.

The V gene is TRBV13, the J gene TRBJ2-1, with 7 bases identical to TRBD2. Losses at the gene ends were 2 bases for V and 12 bases for J; bases not matched to a gene: 7. Germline assignment: CDR1 PRHDT and CDR2 FYEKMQ (reference sequence). The CDR3 runs to 13 residues. The chain's CDR3 is CASSLSGGLGQFF. Here the CDR3 DNA reads TGTGCCAGCAGCTTATCGGGGGGTTTGGGGCAGTTCTTC.

This chain joins TRBV28 and TRBJ1-4; weak D call: TRBD1 (6 bases). This CDR3 spans 12 amino acids. V was shortened by 7 bases and J by 8 bases, with 11 bases between the two germline ends. Germline V gene lookup returns CDR1 MDHEN and CDR2 SYDVKM. CDR3 protein: CASTGGGEKLFF. CDR3 nucleotides: TGTGCCAGCACGGGCGGGGGCGAAAAACTGTTTTTT.

The chain uses TRBV30 and TRBJ2-3; 7 bases map to TRBD2. J was trimmed by 1 base and V by 4 bases; bases with no gene match: 8. CDR1 GTSNPN and CDR2 SVGIG come from the germline V gene (reference sequence). CDR3 length: 15 amino acids. CDR3 coding DNA: TGTGCCTGGACGGGAGGAATATCTGGCACAGATACGCAGTATTTT. Its protein is CAWTGGISGTDTQYF.

With regard to this clone: This same CDR3 is encoded by further DNA sequences in the sample. The chain links TRBV6-1 to TRBJ2-2; 7 bases agree with TRBD1. V was pared by 5 bases and J by 5 bases, with 8 bases of the junction left unmatched. Germline values: CDR1 MNHNS, CDR2 SASEGT. This CDR3 contains 15 residues. The CDR3 bases are TGTGCCAGCAGTACAGGGGCTAGGGGAACCGGGGAGCTGTTTTTT. Protein: CASSTGARGTGELFF.

The chain uses TRBV18 and TRBJ2-1, with D hard to call. V gave up 2 bases and J gave up 2 bases, with 10 bases separating them. CDR3 length: 15 amino acids. The germline V gene encodes CDR1 KGHSH and CDR2 LQKENI. Here the CDR3 DNA reads TGTGCCAGCTCACCAGAGCGAGAGCCCTACAATGAGCAGTTCTTC. It translates to CASSPEREPYNEQFF.

The chain is built from TRBV5-1 and TRBJ2-5; 9 bases match TRBD1. With 0 bases clipped from V and 3 bases from J, the junction kept 6 bases outside the gene matches. This CDR3 contains 16 residues. The germline V gene has CDR1 SGHRS and CDR2 YFSETQ. The DNA of the CDR3 is TGCGCCAGCAGCTTGGGACAGGGGGGTATAGAAGAGACCCAGTACTTC. Its translation: CASSLGQGGIEETQYF. The whole variable domain, remainder taken from reference TRBV5-1 and TRBJ2-5, is KAGVTQTPRYLIKTRGQQVTLSCSPISGHRSVSWYQQTPGQGLQFLFEYFSETQRNKGNFPGRFSGRQFSNSRSEMNVSTLELGDSALYLCASSLGQGGIEETQYFGPGTRLLVL.

The chain carries TRBV10-3 and TRBJ2-1, with 9 bases that match TRBD2. From germline, CDR1 is ENHRY and CDR2 SYGVKD. The CDR3 loop spans 13 amino acids. V shed 6 bases and J 12 bases; nucleotides not matched to a gene: 9. CDR3 amino acids: CAIRGSGGPGQFF. DNA for the CDR3: TGTGCCATCAGGGGTAGCGGGGGCCCCGGGCAGTTCTTC.

J is TRBJ2-5 and V is TRBV28, with TRBD2 identical over 12 bases. Germline values: CDR1 MDHEN, CDR2 SYDVKM. After removal of 2 bases from V and 1 base from J, the junction contained 2 bases not matched to a gene. The CDR3 covers 16 residues. The CDR3 nucleotides read TGTGCCAGCAGTTTAGGACTAGCGGGGAGCCAAGAGACCCAGTACTTC. Amino acids: CASSLGLAGSQETQYF.

The V gene is TRBV4-3, the J gene TRBJ2-7; D may be TRBD2 (5 bases). The CDR3 extends over 16 amino acids. The V end was cut by 1 base, the J end by 2 bases, with 15 bases between. Germline assignment: CDR1 LGHNA and CDR2 YSLEER. The CDR3 region is CASSQAPGGGTYEQYF. In nucleotides, the CDR3 is TGCGCCAGCAGCCAAGCCCCAGGAGGCGGAACCTACGAGCAGTACTTC.

The V and J genes are TRBV6-5 and TRBJ2-7, with a weak D call TRBD2 (6 bases). This CDR3 region has 16 residues. Per germline, CDR1 MNHEY and CDR2 SVGAGI. Trimming removed 0 bases at V and 2 bases at J, with 14 bases between. CDR3 DNA: TGTGCCAGCAGTTACTCAGGACTACCTGGCACCTACGAGCAGTACTTC. It is translated as CASSYSGLPGTYEQYF.

J is TRBJ2-6 and V is TRBV9; D is unclear. CDR1 is SGDLS, CDR2 YYNGEE, per germline. Trimming pared 0 bases from V and 0 bases from J, leaving 13 bases between. This CDR3 has 18 residues. CDR3 amino acids: CASSVATVPSSGANVLTF. DNA for the CDR3: TGTGCCAGCAGCGTAGCTACGGTGCCTTCCTCTGGGGCCAACGTCCTGACTTTC.

The chain is built from TRBV19 and TRBJ2-7; TRBD2 aligns across 11 bases. The length of the CDR3 is 15 residues. The germline gives CDR1 LNHDA, CDR2 SQIVND (reference sequence). Losses at the gene ends were 5 bases for V and 1 base for J; bases not matched to a gene: 4. The CDR3 here is CASSSLAGGSYEQYF. The DNA for the CDR3 is TGTGCCAGTAGTTCGCTAGCGGGGGGATCCTACGAGCAGTACTTC. The entire variable domain, with the rest obtained from reference TRBV19 and TRBJ2-7, is as follows: DGGITQSPKYLFRKEGQNVTLSCEQNLNHDAMYWYRQDPGQGLRLIYYSQIVNDFQKGDIAEGYSVSREKKESFPLTVTSAQKNPTAFYLCASSSLAGGSYEQYFGPGTRLTVT.

As regards this clone: The same CDR3 arises from other DNA sequences in this sample as well. This sequence joins TRBV27 and TRBJ1-2, with D possibly matching TRBD1 (6 bases). The V end was cut by 6 bases, the J end by 1 base, with 15 bases between. CDR3 size: 15 residues. Germline lookup yields CDR1 MNHEY and CDR2 SMNVEV (reference sequence). The CDR3 nucleotides are TGTGCCAGCAGACCAGCAGGGGCGGGTAACTATGGCTACACCTTC. Amino acids: CASRPAGAGNYGYTF.

V gene TRBV7-9 combines with J gene TRBJ2-1, with TRBD2 matching over 13 bases. The CDR3 runs to 16 residues. V dropped 5 bases and J dropped 6; count of bases not matched to a gene: 7. CDR1 is SEHNR and CDR2 is FQNEAQ in the germline V gene (reference sequence). The CDR3 region has the DNA TGTGCCAGCAGCCCTCTCGGACTAGCGGGAGTCAATGAGCAGTTCTTC. Its protein product is CASSPLGLAGVNEQFF.

The CDR3 coding sequence is TGTGCCAGCAGCCAAGACAGAGGTTGGGTCACTGAAGCTTTCTTT. It codes for CASSQDRGWVTEAFF. J is TRBJ1-1 and V is TRBV11-2, with a possible D match to TRBD1 (5 bases). CDR3 length: 15 residues. Germline lookup yields CDR1 SGHAT and CDR2 FQNNGV. Trimming left V 5 bases short and J 4 bases short, with 17 bases between.

This chain links TRBV4-1 with TRBJ1-1, with a tentative D call TRBD1 (5 bases). This CDR3 comprises 14 residues. Per germline, CDR1 MGHRA and CDR2 YSYEKL. Trimming stripped 8 bases from V and 7 bases from J, with 20 bases between. This CDR3 reads CASSPTMGGYEAFF. The DNA of the CDR3 is TGCGCCAGCTCTCCCACAATGGGGGGTTATGAAGCTTTCTTT.

The V gene is TRBV18, the J gene TRBJ2-1, with 8 bases fitting TRBD1. The CDR3 extends over 15 amino acids. V shed 2 bases and J 5 bases; nucleotides not matched to a gene: 5. Germline CDR1 KGHSH, CDR2 LQKENI. CDR3 sequence reads: CASSPRDRFDNEQFF. The CDR3 nucleotides are TGTGCCAGCTCACCAAGGGACAGGTTTGACAATGAGCAGTTCTTC.

The chain is built from TRBV7-9 and TRBJ1-6; 9 bases are shared with TRBD1. The CDR3 is made up of 16 amino acids. The trim removed 5 bases at V and 7 bases at J, leaving 9 bases unmatched. Per the germline V gene, CDR1 is SEHNR and CDR2 is FQNEAQ (reference sequence). The CDR3 nucleotides are TGTGCCAGCAGCCGAGGTACCGGGACAGGGAATTCACCCCTCCACTTT. Its translation: CASSRGTGTGNSPLHF.

V gene TRBV29-1 combines with J gene TRBJ1-5; D gene ambiguous. V was cut by 6 bases and J by 3 bases, with 12 bases left in between. This CDR3 contains 13 residues. Germline V gene sequence: CDR1 SQVTM, CDR2 ANQGSEA. This CDR3 reads CSVVGSPNQPQHF. CDR3 DNA: TGCAGCGTCGTGGGCTCCCCCAATCAGCCCCAGCATTTT.

This chain connects TRBV11-2 to TRBJ2-2; the match to TRBD1 covers 8 bases. The CDR3 has 15 residues. Germline V gene lookup returns CDR1 SGHAT and CDR2 FQNNGV. With 5 bases clipped from V and 2 bases from J, the junction kept 4 bases outside the gene matches. The CDR3 DNA reads as TGTGCCAGCAGCATCGGACAGGGAAACACCGGGGAGCTGTTTTTT. Translating it yields CASSIGQGNTGELFF.

The rearrangement joins TRBV11-1 to TRBJ2-1, with 7 bases that match TRBD2. The CDR3 length is 18 residues. Losses at the gene ends were 5 bases for V and 0 bases for J; bases not matched to a gene: 13. Germline CDR1 SGHAT, CDR2 FQDESV (reference sequence). This chain's CDR3 is CASSPTSALSISYNEQFF. CDR3 sequence (DNA): TGTGCCAGCAGCCCCACTAGCGCCCTATCAATCTCCTACAATGAGCAGTTCTTC.

V usage is TRBV27 and J usage is TRBJ2-7; TRBD1 matches 8 bases. Germline trimming cut 4 bases from V and 2 bases from J; bases unmatched to any gene: 7. The V gene's germline CDR1 is MNHEY and CDR2 SMNVEV (reference sequence). This CDR3 is built from 15 residues. The CDR3 DNA reads TGTGCCAGCAGTTGGAGGACAGGGTTTACCTACGAGCAGTACTTC. Protein product: CASSWRTGFTYEQYF.